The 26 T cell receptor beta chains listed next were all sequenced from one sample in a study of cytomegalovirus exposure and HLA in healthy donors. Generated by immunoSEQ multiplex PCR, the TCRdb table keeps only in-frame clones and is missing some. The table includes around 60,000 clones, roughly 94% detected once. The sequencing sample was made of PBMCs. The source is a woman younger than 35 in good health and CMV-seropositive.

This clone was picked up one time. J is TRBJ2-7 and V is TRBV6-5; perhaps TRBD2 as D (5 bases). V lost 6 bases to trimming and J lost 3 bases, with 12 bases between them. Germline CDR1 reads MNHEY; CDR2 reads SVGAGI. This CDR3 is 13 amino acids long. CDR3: CASRRAVLYEQYF. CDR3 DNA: TGTGCCAGCAGGCGAGCGGTACTCTACGAGCAGTACTTC.

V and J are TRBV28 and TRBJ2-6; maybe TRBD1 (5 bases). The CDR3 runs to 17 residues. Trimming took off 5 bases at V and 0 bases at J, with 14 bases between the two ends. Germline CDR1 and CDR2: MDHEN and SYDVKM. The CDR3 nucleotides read TGTGCCAGCAGTGAACAGGCTATCACCTCTGGGGCCAACGTCCTGACTTTC. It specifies CASSEQAITSGANVLTF.

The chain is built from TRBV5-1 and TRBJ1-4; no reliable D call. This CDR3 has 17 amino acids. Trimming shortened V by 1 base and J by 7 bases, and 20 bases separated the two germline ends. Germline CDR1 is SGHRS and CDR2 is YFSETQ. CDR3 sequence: CASSLRPDPRGSEKLFF. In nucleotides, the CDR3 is TGCGCCAGCAGCTTGAGGCCGGACCCGCGGGGAAGTGAAAAACTGTTTTTT.

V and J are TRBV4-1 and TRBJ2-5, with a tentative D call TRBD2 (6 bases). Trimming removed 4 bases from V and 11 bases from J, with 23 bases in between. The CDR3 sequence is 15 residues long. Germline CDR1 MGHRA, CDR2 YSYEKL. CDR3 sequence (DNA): TGCGCCAGCAGCCTTGGGGGGACGGGAATACAGGAGCAGTACTTC. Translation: CASSLGGTGIQEQYF.

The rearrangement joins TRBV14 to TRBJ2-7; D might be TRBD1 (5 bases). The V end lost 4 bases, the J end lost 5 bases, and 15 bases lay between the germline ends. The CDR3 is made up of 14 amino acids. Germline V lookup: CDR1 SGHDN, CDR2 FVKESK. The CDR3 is CASSPLSRVNEQYF. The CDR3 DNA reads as TGTGCCAGCAGCCCTCTGTCCAGGGTAAACGAGCAGTACTTC.

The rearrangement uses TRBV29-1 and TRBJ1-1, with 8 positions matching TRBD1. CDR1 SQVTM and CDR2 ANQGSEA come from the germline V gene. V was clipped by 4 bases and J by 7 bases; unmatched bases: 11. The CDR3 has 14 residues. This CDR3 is CSVGAGTGEIEAFF. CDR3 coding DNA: TGCAGCGTTGGAGCCGGGACAGGAGAGATTGAAGCTTTCTTT.

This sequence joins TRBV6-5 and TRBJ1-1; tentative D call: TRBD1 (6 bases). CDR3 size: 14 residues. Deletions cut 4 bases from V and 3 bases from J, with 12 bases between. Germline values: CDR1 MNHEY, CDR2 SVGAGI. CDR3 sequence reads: CASSSQGRYTEAFF. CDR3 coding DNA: TGTGCCAGCAGTTCACAGGGAAGGTACACTGAAGCTTTCTTT.

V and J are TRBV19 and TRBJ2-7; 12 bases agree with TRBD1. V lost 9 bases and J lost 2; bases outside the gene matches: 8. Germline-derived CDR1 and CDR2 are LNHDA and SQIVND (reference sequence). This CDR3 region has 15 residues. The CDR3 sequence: CARRDRGLIAYEQYF. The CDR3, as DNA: TGTGCCAGAAGGGACAGGGGGCTTATTGCCTACGAGCAGTACTTC.

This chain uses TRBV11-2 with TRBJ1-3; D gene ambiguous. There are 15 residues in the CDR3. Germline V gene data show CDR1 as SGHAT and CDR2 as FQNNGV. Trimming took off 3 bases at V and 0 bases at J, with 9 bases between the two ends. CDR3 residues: CASSLTQLSGNTIYF. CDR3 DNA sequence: TGTGCCAGCAGCTTGACACAGCTCTCTGGAAACACCATATATTTT.

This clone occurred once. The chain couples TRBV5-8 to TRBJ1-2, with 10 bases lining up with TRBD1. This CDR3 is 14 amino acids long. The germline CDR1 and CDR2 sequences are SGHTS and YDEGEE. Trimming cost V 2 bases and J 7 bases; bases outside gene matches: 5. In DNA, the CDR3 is TGTGCCAGCAGCTTACGGACAGGGGGATTTGGCTACACCTTC. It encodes CASSLRTGGFGYTF.

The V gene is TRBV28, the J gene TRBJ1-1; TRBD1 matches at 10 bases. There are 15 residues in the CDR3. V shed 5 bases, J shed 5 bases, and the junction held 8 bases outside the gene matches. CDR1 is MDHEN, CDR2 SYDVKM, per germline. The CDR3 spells CASSTDRGRWTEAFF. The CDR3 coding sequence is TGTGCCAGCAGTACAGACAGGGGGCGCTGGACTGAAGCTTTCTTT.

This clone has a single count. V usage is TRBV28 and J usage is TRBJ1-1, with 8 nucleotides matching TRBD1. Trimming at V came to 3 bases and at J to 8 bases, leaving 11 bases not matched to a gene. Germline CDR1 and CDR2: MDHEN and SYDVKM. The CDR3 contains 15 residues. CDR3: CASSFPTSTGAEAFF. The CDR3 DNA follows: TGTGCCAGCAGTTTCCCGACCTCGACAGGGGCAGAAGCTTTCTTT.

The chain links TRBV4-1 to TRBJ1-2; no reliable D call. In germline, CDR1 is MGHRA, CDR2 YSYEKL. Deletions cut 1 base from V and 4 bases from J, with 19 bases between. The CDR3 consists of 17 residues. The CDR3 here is CASSQGWANILRYGYTF. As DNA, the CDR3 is TGCGCCAGCAGCCAAGGTTGGGCCAACATCCTACGCTATGGCTACACCTTC.

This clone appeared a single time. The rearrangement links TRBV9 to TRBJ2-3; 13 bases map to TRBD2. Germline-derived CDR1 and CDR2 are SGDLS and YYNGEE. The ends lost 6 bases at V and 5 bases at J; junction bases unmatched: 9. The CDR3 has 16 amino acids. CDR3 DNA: TGTGCCAGCAATCCGGGACTAGCGGGATCGCAAGATACGCAGTATTTT. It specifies CASNPGLAGSQDTQYF.

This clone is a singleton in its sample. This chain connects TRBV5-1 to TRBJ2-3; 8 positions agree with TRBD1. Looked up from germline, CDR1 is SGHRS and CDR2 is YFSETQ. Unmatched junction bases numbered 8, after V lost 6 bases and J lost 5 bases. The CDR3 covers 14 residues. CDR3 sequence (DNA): TGCGCCAGCACCAAGGACAGGGCCGGAGATACGCAGTATTTT. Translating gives CASTKDRAGDTQYF.

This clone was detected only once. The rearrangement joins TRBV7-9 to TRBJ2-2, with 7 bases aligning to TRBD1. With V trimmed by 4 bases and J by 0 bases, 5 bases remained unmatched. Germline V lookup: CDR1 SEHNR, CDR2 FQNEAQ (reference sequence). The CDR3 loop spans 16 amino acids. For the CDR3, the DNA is TGTGCCAGCAGCTCCGGGACAGTCCCGAACACCGGGGAGCTGTTTTTT. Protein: CASSSGTVPNTGELFF.

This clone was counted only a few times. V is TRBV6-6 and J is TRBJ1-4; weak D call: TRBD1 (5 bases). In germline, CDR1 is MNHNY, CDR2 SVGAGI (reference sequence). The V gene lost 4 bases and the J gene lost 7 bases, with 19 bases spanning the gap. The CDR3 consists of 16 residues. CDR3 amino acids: CASSSLPGVGGEKLFF. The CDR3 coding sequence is TGTGCCAGCAGTTCCCTCCCGGGGGTCGGTGGTGAAAAACTGTTTTTT.

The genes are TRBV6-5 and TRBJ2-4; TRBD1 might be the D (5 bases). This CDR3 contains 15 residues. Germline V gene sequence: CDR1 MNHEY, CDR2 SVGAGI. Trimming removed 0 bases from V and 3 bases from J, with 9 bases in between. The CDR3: CASSYSGANKNIQYF. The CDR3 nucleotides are TGTGCCAGCAGTTACTCAGGGGCAAACAAAAACATTCAGTACTTC.

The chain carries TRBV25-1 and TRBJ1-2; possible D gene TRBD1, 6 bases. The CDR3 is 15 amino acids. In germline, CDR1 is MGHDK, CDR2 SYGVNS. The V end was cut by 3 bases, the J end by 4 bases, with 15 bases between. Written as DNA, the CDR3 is TGTGCCAGCAGTGATCCCTGGGCAGGGGCCTATGGCTACACCTTC. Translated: CASSDPWAGAYGYTF.

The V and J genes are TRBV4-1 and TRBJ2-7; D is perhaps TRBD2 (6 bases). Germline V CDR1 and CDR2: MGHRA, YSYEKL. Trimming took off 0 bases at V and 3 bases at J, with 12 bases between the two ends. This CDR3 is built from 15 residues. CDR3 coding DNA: TGCGCCAGCAGCCAAGAAGTGAACGGGGGCTACGAGCAGTACTTC. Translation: CASSQEVNGGYEQYF.

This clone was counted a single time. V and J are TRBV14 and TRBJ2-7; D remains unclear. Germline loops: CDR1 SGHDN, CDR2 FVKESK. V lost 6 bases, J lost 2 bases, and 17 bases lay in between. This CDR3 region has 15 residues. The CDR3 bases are TGTGCCAGCAGGTCAGAGGCCAGCTACCCCTACGAGCAGTACTTC. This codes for CASRSEASYPYEQYF.

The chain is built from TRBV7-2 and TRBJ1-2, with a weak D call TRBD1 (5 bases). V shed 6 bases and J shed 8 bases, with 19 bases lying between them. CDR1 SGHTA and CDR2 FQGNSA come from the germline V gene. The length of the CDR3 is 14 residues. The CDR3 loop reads CASSIGVTGEGYTF. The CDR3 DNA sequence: TGTGCCAGCAGTATTGGGGTTACGGGGGAGGGCTACACCTTC.

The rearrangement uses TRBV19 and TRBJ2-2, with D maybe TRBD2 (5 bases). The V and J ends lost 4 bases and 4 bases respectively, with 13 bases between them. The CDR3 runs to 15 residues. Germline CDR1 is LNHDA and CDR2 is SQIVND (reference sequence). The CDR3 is CASSTQPGSTGELFF. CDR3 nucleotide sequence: TGTGCCAGTAGTACCCAGCCGGGAAGCACCGGGGAGCTGTTTTTT.

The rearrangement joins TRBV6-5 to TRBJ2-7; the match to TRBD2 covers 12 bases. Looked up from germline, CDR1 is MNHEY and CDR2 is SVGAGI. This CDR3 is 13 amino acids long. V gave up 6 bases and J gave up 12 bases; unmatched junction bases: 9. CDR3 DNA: TGTGCCAGCAGCGCTCTAGCGGGAGGGATAGGGTACTTC. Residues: CASSALAGGIGYF.

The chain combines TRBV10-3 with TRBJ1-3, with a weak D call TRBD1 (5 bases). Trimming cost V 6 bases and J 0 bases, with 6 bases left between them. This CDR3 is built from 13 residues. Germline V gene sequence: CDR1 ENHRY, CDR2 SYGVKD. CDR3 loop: CAIRQDSGNTIYF. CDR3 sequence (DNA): TGTGCCATCAGACAGGACTCTGGAAACACCATATATTTT.

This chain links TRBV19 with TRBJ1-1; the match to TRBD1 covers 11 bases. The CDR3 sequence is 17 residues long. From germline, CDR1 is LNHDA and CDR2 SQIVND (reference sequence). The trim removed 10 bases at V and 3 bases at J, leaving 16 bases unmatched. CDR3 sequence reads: CATTDRGPFVVHTEAFF. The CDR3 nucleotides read TGTGCCACCACGGACAGGGGGCCATTCGTGGTTCACACTGAAGCTTTCTTT.